The entry that follows covers one T cell receptor (beta chain) sequence. Antigen specificity is unknown. This same CDR3 is encoded by further DNA sequences in the sample. Profiling relied on immunoSEQ multiplex PCR, and the TCRdb table lists in-frame clones only, not all of them. The profile shows about 1.5 million clones, around 98% of them singletons. The data were taken from a study of shared clonotypes between healthy human individuals. Study-wide findings and caveats: When naive CD4 clonotypes were compared across a few donors, approximately 5% were shared.

CDR1 is GTSNPN and CDR2 is SVGIG in the germline V gene (reference sequence). This CDR3 is 12 amino acids long. V lost 2 bases and J lost 0, with 5 bases in between. The gene calls are TRBV30 and TRBJ2-7, with D unresolved. This clonotype originated in a man aged 30 to 39 in good health. Sequences were obtained from naive CD4+ T cells sorted from blood. Noted subset: CD45RA+ positively selected. CDR3 in DNA: TGTGCCTGGAGTAGGAGCTCCTACGAGCAGTACTTC. Amino acid sequence: CAWSRSSYEQYF.